Each of the 6 T cell receptor beta chains below was sequenced from the same sample in a study of T cells in women clearing cervical HPV infection. Profiling relied on immunoSEQ multiplex PCR, and the TCRdb table lists in-frame clones only, not all of them. The sample data list about 24,000 clones. Sequenced input: blood buffy coat. All receptors derive from a woman aged 18 to 75 with a cervical HPV16 infection that either progressed to CIN3+ or cleared (not recorded which).

A note on this clone: The sequence runs out 3 residues before the end of the CDR3; the remainder is reconstructed from the germline J gene. The V and J genes are TRBV2 and TRBJ2-1; D is perhaps TRBD1 (5 bases). Germline V gives CDR1 SNHLY, CDR2 FYNNEI. This CDR3 contains 15 residues. Trimming removed 1 base at V and 4 bases at J, with 11 bases between. Partial CDR3 DNA: TGTGCCAGCAGTGAAGTAGGGGTGGAGTACAATGAG. Translated, it gives CASSEVGVEYNE. The full CDR3 protein reads CASSEVGVEYNEQFF.

CDR3 bases read: TGTGCCAGCAGCCTTCAGAGGGTGGTAGCTGGGGCCAACGTG. Translated: CASSLQRVVAGANV. The whole CDR3 sequence reads CASSLQRVVAGANVLFF. The chain carries TRBV14 and TRBJ2-2; D possibly matches TRBD1 or TRBD2 (5 bases each). The CDR3 extends 3 residues past the end of the read, so its final part is completed from the germline J gene. The CDR3 runs to 17 residues. The germline V gene has CDR1 SGHDN and CDR2 FVKESK.

Details on this clone: The junction differs from germline at one of its ends, possibly a read error. The CDR3 extends 3 residues past the end of the read, so its final part is completed from the germline J gene. The V call is TRBV7-9, the J call TRBJ2-4, with D possibly TRBD2 on 5 matching bases. This CDR3 region has 14 residues. Germline-derived CDR1 and CDR2 are SEHNR and FQNEAQ (reference sequence). This CDR3 reads CSSSLLRLAETQYF. The sequenced CDR3 bases are TGTTCCAGCAGCTTACTTCGGCTAGCAGAGACT.

CDR3 residues: CASSPEINRALNTEAFF. The sequenced CDR3 bases are TGTGCCAGCTCACCCGAAATCAACAGGGCATTGAACACTGAA. The gene calls are TRBV18 and TRBJ1-1; the D gene is possibly TRBD1 (6 bases). From the germline J gene comes the end of the CDR3, since the read stops 3 residues before it. Looked up from germline, CDR1 is KGHSH and CDR2 is LQKENI. The V end lost 3 bases, the J end lost 0 bases, and 17 bases lay between the germline ends. CDR3 length equals 17 residues. Together with reference TRBV18 and TRBJ1-1, the CDR3 gives the full variable domain: NAGVMQNPRHLVRRRGQEARLRCSPMKGHSHVYWYRQLPEEGLKFMVYLQKENIIDESGMPKERFSAEFPKEGPSILRIQQVVRGDSAAYFCASSPEINRALNTEAFFGQGTRLTVV.

Concerning this clone itself: The read is 3 residues too short to cover the CDR3 end, so that end is filled in from the germline J gene. V and J are TRBV2 and TRBJ2-3; D is uncertain. CDR1 is SNHLY, CDR2 FYNNEI, per germline. This CDR3 has 12 residues. The DNA read from the CDR3 is TGTGCCAGCAGTGTTAACAGAGAGACG. This sequence encodes CASSVNRET. The entire CDR3 is CASSVNRETQYF.

Regarding this clone: The read halts 3 residues ahead of the CDR3 end, with the missing end drawn from the germline J gene. The chain couples TRBV28 to TRBJ1-3; the D gene is possibly TRBD1 (6 bases). The CDR3 consists of 14 residues. Trimming left V 4 bases short and J 2 bases short, with 9 bases between. Per germline, CDR1 MDHEN and CDR2 SYDVKM. The CDR3 loop is CASSSPGAGNTIYF. CDR3 bases read: TGTGCCAGCAGTTCCCCAGGGGCTGGAAACACC.